This T cell receptor beta chain came from a study of T cells in Graves' hyperthyroidism and ophthalmopathy (dated by TCRdb to between 2018 and 2021). Some background on the complete study: Peripheral blood samples were taken at initial diagnosis, before any treatment was given. To identify TCR V-J signatures that set the groups apart, the researchers used a discovery cohort of about a hundred patients, made up of fewer than 50 with Graves' ophthalmopathy and 57 with stable Graves' hyperthyroidism. An independent validation cohort of about 20 hyperthyroidism patients and 17 patients who later progressed to ophthalmopathy tested prospective prediction of ophthalmopathy. The 95 to 100 discovery patients were divided at random into training and test sets in a 7:3 ratio. In addition, the study compared T-cell repertoires in thyroid tissue and in blood from several Graves' hyperthyroidism patients. After blood sampling, hyperthyroidism patients were treated with methimazole at a starting dose of 30 mg daily, and ophthalmopathy patients were treated with high-dose intravenous methylprednisolone. The paper reports TCR Vbeta CDR3 sequencing of roughly 140 peripheral blood samples: over 40 ophthalmopathy, some 80 hyperthyroidism and roughly 17 progressor patients. Findings and caveats that apply to the study as a whole: A model built on a 13 V-J signature distinguished ophthalmopathy from stable hyperthyroidism, reaching roughly 88% sensitivity and under 84% specificity in cross-validation and 80%/75% in testing. Sample size was not statistically predetermined, and blinding of investigators to group allocation was not performed. Most expanded thyroid clonotypes (frequency above 0.001) were also detected in blood, a finding suggesting that blood repertoires may reflect thyroid immune responses. During validation, the model predicted progression to ophthalmopathy a median of roughly 7.1 months ahead of onset, with roughly 65% sensitivity and less than 85% specificity.

This clonotype was detected ten times or more. Its cognate antigen has yet to be identified. Base qualities were left out, and no much larger clone turns up one base away. Per the germline V gene, SGHRS is the CDR1 and YFSETQ is the CDR2. Trimming at the junction amounts to 6 bases on V and 4 bases on J, and the germline ends lie 16 bases apart. The CDR3 goes from the cysteine to the phenylalanine over 14 residues. The retained sequence is limited to the CDR3, 42 bases, with the frame set at the first base. Amplification of TCR beta CDR3 regions was carried out from RNA transcripts. The first round of RT-PCR for the TCR CDR3 was performed with the HTBI primer set and the Qiagen OneStep RT-PCR kit. The libraries were constructed in a second round of multiplex PCR and then size-selected and purified. Libraries were sequenced paired-end with 100 bp reads on an Illumina HiSeq2000. The original pipeline was this. Raw data were processed with SOAPnuke, discarding reads with adapters, uncalled bases, mean Phred below 15, or no exact constant-primer or identifier match. High-quality paired reads were merged with COPE v1.2.5, and unique nucleotide sequences were defined as clonotypes. Clonotypes were aligned to IMGT TRBV, TRBD and TRBJ reference segments using MiTCR v1.1. Analysis was restricted to V-J combinations with a frequency above 0.0001, which covered about 99% of repertoires. The TCS score was defined as F50 (clonal expansion) divided by E x V (chaos), with BLOSUM62-based TCRdist calculated between CDR3 peptides within each V-J. Welch's t-statistics and random forest reduced fewer than 550 V-J features to 13, which were used in a naive Bayes classifier (R e1071). TCRdb trimmed public reads at Q25 via fastp, called clones via MiXCR and kept in-frame beta chains. Each CDR3 protein appears once, grouped with its most common genes and DNA. TCRdb's processing, not the authors' own work, is the source of the V and J calls. The sample data list a few hundred thousand distinct CDR3 sequences, and under 20% of these were observed just once. The ten largest clones take up 40% of the sample.

Moderately to severely active disease, a Clinical Activity Score of at least 3, a NOSPECS grade of at least 4, and a duration under 3 months were present in ophthalmopathy patients. Patients with uncontrolled infections, other autoimmune diseases, pregnancy or lactation were excluded. Clinical symptoms, serum thyroxine and TRAb, thyroid ultrasound, and orbital computed tomography formed the basis for the diagnoses. PBMCs were isolated from 8 to 10 ml of fresh peripheral blood by Ficoll-Paque density gradient centrifugation. Total RNA was extracted with Trizol reagent, and quality was checked on an Agilent 2100 Bioanalyzer.

The sequenced material came from blood. The chain couples TRBV5-1 to TRBJ1-1, with the D gene not confidently named. This receptor was identified in a man aged 18 to 30 with Graves' ophthalmopathy. The CDR3 amino acid sequence is: CASTFAGDSTEAFF. Here is the DNA: TGCGCCAGCACTTTTGCGGGAGACTCCACTGAAGCTTTCTTT.